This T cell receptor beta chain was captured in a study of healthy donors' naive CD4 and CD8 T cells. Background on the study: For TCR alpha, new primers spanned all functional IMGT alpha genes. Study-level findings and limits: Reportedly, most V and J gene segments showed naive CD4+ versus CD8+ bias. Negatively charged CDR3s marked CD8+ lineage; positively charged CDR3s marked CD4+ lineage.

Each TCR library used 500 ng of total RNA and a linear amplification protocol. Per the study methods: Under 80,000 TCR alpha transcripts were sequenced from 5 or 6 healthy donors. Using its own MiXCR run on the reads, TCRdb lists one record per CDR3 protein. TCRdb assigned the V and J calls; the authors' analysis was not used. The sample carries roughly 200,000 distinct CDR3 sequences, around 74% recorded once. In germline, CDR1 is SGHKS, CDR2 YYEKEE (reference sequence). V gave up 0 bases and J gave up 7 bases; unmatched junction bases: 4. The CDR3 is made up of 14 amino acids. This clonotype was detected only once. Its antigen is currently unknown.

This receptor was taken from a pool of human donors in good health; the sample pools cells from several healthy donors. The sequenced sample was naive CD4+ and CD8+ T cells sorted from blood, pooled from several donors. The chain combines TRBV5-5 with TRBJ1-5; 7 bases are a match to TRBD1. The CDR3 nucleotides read TGTGCCAGCAGCTTGGAAGGGGGCAGCCAGCCCCAGCATTTT. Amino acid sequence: CASSLEGGSQPQHF.